Shown below are 25 T cell receptor beta chains from a single sample sequenced in a study of T cell responses to AZD1222 COVID-19 vaccine. The data were produced by immunoSEQ multiplex PCR, yet TCRdb's version contains in-frame clones alone and is incomplete. Among about 180,000 clones, 90% to 95% were seen once, and the ten largest hold around 0.93%. Source: peripheral blood, taken 28 days after the second dose of the MenACWY control vaccine. The source of these receptors is an adult who received the MenACWY meningococcal vaccine as a control.

V and J are TRBV7-8 and TRBJ2-3; 7 positions agree with TRBD1. This CDR3 comprises 16 residues. The V and J ends lost 4 bases and 3 bases, in that order; junction bases with no gene match: 10. Germline CDR1 is SGHVS and CDR2 is FQNEAQ. The CDR3, as DNA: TGTGCCAGCAGCTCAACCCGTACAGGGGTAACAGATACGCAGTATTTT. Translation gives CASSSTRTGVTDTQYF.

V and J are TRBV2 and TRBJ1-5; a weak D match, TRBD1 (6 bases). V was trimmed by 4 bases and J by 7 bases, leaving 20 bases between them. Germline CDR1 reads SNHLY; CDR2 reads FYNNEI. The CDR3 has 16 residues. CDR3 in amino acids: CASSVPTGSRGQPQHF. For the CDR3, the DNA is TGTGCCAGCAGTGTACCTACAGGGTCCCGGGGCCAGCCCCAGCATTTT.

The V call is TRBV15, the J call TRBJ1-1; no clear D gene. Germline V CDR1 and CDR2: LNHNV, YYDKDF (reference sequence). The CDR3 length is 16 residues. Trimming removed 0 bases at V and 2 bases at J, with 13 bases between. The CDR3 here is CATSRDYAAVNTEAFF. CDR3 DNA sequence: TGTGCCACCAGCAGAGATTATGCGGCAGTTAACACTGAAGCTTTCTTT.

The chain uses TRBV19 and TRBJ1-2; D is perhaps TRBD1 (5 bases). CDR1 is LNHDA, CDR2 SQIVND, per germline (reference sequence). The ends were cut back, 2 bases at V and 1 base at J, with 8 bases in the middle. There are 14 residues in the CDR3. The CDR3 DNA reads TGTGCCAGTAGTATACGCAGGGATAACTATGGCTACACCTTC. Its protein product is CASSIRRDNYGYTF.

A note on this clone: Other DNA sequences in the same sample also yield this CDR3. The chain combines TRBV6-5 with TRBJ1-5, with 7 bases lining up with TRBD1. Trimming cost V 8 bases and J 6 bases; bases outside gene matches: 7. Germline V gene data show CDR1 as MNHEY and CDR2 as SVGAGI. This CDR3 region has 13 residues. The CDR3 bases are TGTGCCAGCTCGGGGCAGGGGGGTCAGCCCCAGCATTTT. Its translation is CASSGQGGQPQHF.

The chain has TRBV2 and TRBJ2-7, with D perhaps assigned TRBD1 or TRBD2 (5 bases each). The ends were cut back, 6 bases at V and 7 bases at J, with 19 bases in the middle. The CDR3 is 14 residues long. Germline loops: CDR1 SNHLY, CDR2 FYNNEI. The CDR3 region has the DNA TGTGCCAGCAGGCCCGGGACCGTTTTGGGGGAGCAGTACTTC. It translates to CASRPGTVLGEQYF.

This chain joins TRBV7-9 and TRBJ2-7; D ambiguous. V was clipped by 0 bases and J by 4 bases, with 7 bases between them. Germline V gene lookup returns CDR1 SEHNR and CDR2 FQNEAQ (reference sequence). This CDR3 has 13 residues. CDR3 DNA sequence: TGTGCCAGCAGCTTAGCCCCCATTTACGAGCAGTACTTC. Its protein is CASSLAPIYEQYF.

This rearrangement joins TRBV2 to TRBJ1-4; D remains unclear. This CDR3 is built from 15 residues. CDR1 SNHLY and CDR2 FYNNEI come from the germline V gene. V lost 5 bases to trimming and J lost 0 bases, with 10 bases between them. In DNA, the CDR3 is TGTGCCAGCAGTAGATCGAGTGCAACTAATGAAAAACTGTTTTTT. The encoded protein is CASSRSSATNEKLFF. Together with reference TRBV2 and TRBJ1-4, the CDR3 gives the full variable domain: EPEVTQTPSHQVTQMGQEVILRCVPISNHLYFYWYRQILGQKVEFLVSFYNNEISEKSEIFDDQFSVERPDGSNFTLKIRSTKLEDSAMYFCASSRSSATNEKLFFGSGTQLSVL.

The CDR3 DNA follows: TGTGCCAGCAGCTCCGGAGGACTATCCGGCTATGGCTACACCTTC. Amino acid sequence: CASSSGGLSGYGYTF. The V call is TRBV11-2, the J call TRBJ1-2; the D is unclear. This CDR3 spans 15 amino acids. V was cut by 4 bases and J by 4 bases, with 16 bases left in between. Germline lookup yields CDR1 SGHAT and CDR2 FQNNGV.

The rearrangement links TRBV19 to TRBJ1-5, with 8 bases matching TRBD1. CDR1 is LNHDA and CDR2 is SQIVND in the germline V gene (reference sequence). Trimming took 5 bases from V and 6 from J; bases not matched to a gene: 9. CDR3 length equals 15 residues. The CDR3 reads CASSPRGQGGQPQHF. In DNA, the CDR3 is TGTGCCAGTAGTCCCCGTGGACAGGGAGGTCAGCCCCAGCATTTT.

The chain couples TRBV4-1 to TRBJ1-3; D is uncertain. The CDR3 is 16 amino acids. The ends were cut back, 0 bases at V and 3 bases at J, with 12 bases in the middle. Germline CDR1 and CDR2: MGHRA and YSYEKL. CDR3 protein: CASSQEGRGGGNTIYF. Here the CDR3 DNA reads TGCGCCAGCAGCCAAGAGGGTCGGGGAGGTGGAAACACCATATATTTT.

This clone was picked up one time. The rearrangement uses TRBV25-1 and TRBJ2-2; D unresolved. Deletions cut 5 bases from V and 6 bases from J, with 4 bases between. The CDR3 loop spans 11 amino acids. Germline V gene data show CDR1 as MGHDK and CDR2 as SYGVNS. In nucleotides, the CDR3 is TGTGCCAGCAGTAGGGCCGGGGAGCTGTTTTTT. Translation gives CASSRAGELFF. Complete variable domain (other parts from reference TRBV25-1 and TRBJ2-2): EADIYQTPRYLVIGTGKKITLECSQTMGHDKMYWYQQDPGMELHLIHYSYGVNSTEKGDLSSESTVSRIRTEHFPLTLESARPSHTSQYLCASSRAGELFFGEGSRLTVL.

The gene calls are TRBV11-2 and TRBJ1-2, with D perhaps TRBD1 (6 bases). V lost 2 bases and J 7 bases, leaving 20 bases between the germline ends. Germline values: CDR1 SGHAT, CDR2 FQNNGV. This CDR3 is built from 16 residues. The CDR3 loop reads CASSLISLGGTSGYTF. For the CDR3, the DNA is TGTGCCAGCAGCTTAATATCTTTAGGGGGAACGAGTGGCTACACCTTC.

This clone occurred once. The genes are TRBV3-1 (or the pseudogene TRBV3-2) and TRBJ1-2; D is perhaps TRBD1 (5 bases). Germline V gene sequence: CDR1 LGHDT, CDR2 YNNKEL (reference sequence). This CDR3 contains 15 residues. V lost 3 bases and J lost 5, with 16 bases in between. CDR3 sequence (DNA): TGTGCCAGCAGCCAGGATGGGACTAGCGGGTATGGCTACACCTTC. It translates to CASSQDGTSGYGYTF.

CDR3 in DNA: TGTGCCAGCTCACCAGGGGGGCCTGCCTCACCCCTCCACTTT. It encodes CASSPGGPASPLHF. The rearrangement joins TRBV18 to TRBJ1-6, with D tentatively TRBD1 (6 bases). CDR1 and CDR2 from the germline V gene are KGHSH and LQKENI. This CDR3 spans 14 amino acids. The V and J ends lost 2 bases and 10 bases respectively, with 12 bases between them.

V gene TRBV6-5 combines with J gene TRBJ1-2; D gene uncertain. Trimming stripped 2 bases from V and 8 bases from J, with 15 bases between. The CDR3 runs 14 residues. Germline CDR1 reads MNHEY; CDR2 reads SVGAGI. The CDR3: CASSYGQPNLGYTF. CDR3 in DNA: TGTGCCAGCAGTTACGGGCAGCCTAACTTAGGCTACACCTTC.

The rearrangement joins TRBV19 to TRBJ2-1; no reliable D call. Trimming stripped 1 base from V and 4 bases from J, with 14 bases between. CDR1 LNHDA and CDR2 SQIVND come from the germline V gene (reference sequence). This CDR3 spans 16 amino acids. The CDR3 here is CASSIGWVPGYNEQFF. CDR3 nucleotides: TGTGCCAGTAGTATAGGGTGGGTACCCGGATACAATGAGCAGTTCTTC.

The chain has TRBV5-6 and TRBJ1-1; 10 positions agree with TRBD1. Per germline, CDR1 SGHDT and CDR2 YYEEEE. The junction had 11 bases not matched to a gene; V was cut back by 3 bases and J by 6 bases. The CDR3 is 16 amino acids. CDR3 bases: TGTGCCAGCAGCTCGATCCGGACAGGGGGGTTTGCTGAAGCTTTCTTT. Translation gives CASSSIRTGGFAEAFF.

The gene calls are TRBV3-1 (or the pseudogene TRBV3-2) and TRBJ2-3; no definite D call. With 4 bases removed from V and 7 bases from J, the gap between germline ends came to 6 bases. CDR1 LGHDT and CDR2 YNNKEL come from the germline V gene (reference sequence). CDR3 length equals 11 residues. Written as DNA, the CDR3 is TGTGCCAGCAGCCTTGGGAATACGCAGTATTTT. Its protein product is CASSLGNTQYF.

This chain uses TRBV14 with TRBJ1-2; D may be TRBD1 (6 bases). Trimming removed 1 base from V and 6 bases from J, with 9 bases in between. Germline CDR1 SGHDN, CDR2 FVKESK. The CDR3 covers 13 residues. The DNA for the CDR3 is TGTGCCAGCAGCCAAGGCAGGGGAGATGGCTACACCTTC. Its protein is CASSQGRGDGYTF. The full variable domain, rest sourced from reference TRBV14 and TRBJ1-2, is EAGVTQFPSHSVIEKGQTVTLRCDPISGHDNLYWYRRVMGKEIKFLLHFVKESKQDESGMPNNRFLAERTGGTYSTLKVQPAELEDSGVYFCASSQGRGDGYTFGSGTRLTVV.

The chain uses TRBV2 and TRBJ2-2; D gene uncertain. CDR3 length equals 12 residues. CDR1 SNHLY and CDR2 FYNNEI come from the germline V gene. V gave up 5 bases and J gave up 5 bases, with 6 bases separating them. The chain's CDR3 is CASSLGTGELFF. In DNA, the CDR3 is TGTGCCAGCAGTTTAGGGACCGGGGAGCTGTTTTTT.

The rearrangement joins TRBV7-9 to TRBJ2-7; D may correspond to TRBD1 or TRBD2 (5 bases each). V lost 1 base, J lost 5 bases, and 9 bases lay in between. The CDR3 is 13 residues long. Germline V gene data show CDR1 as SEHNR and CDR2 as FQNEAQ (reference sequence). CDR3 residues: CASSLVLGDEQYF. The CDR3 DNA is TGTGCCAGCAGCTTAGTGTTGGGGGACGAGCAGTACTTC.

This rearrangement joins TRBV12-3 or TRBV12-4 to TRBJ1-1; 7 nucleotides align to TRBD1. The V gene end was trimmed by 6 bases and the J gene end by 4 bases; junction bases not matched to a gene: 5. This CDR3 spans 13 amino acids. The CDR3 loop is CASRSQGRTEAFF. CDR3 bases: TGTGCCAGCAGGTCACAGGGGCGCACTGAAGCTTTCTTT.

The V and J genes are TRBV14 and TRBJ1-1; 7 bases match TRBD1. The germline V gene encodes CDR1 SGHDN and CDR2 FVKESK. V shed 1 base and J 0 bases; nucleotides not matched to a gene: 5. The CDR3 is made up of 16 amino acids. The CDR3 DNA is TGTGCCAGCAGCCAAGTAACCGGGACAGTGAACACTGAAGCTTTCTTT. It encodes CASSQVTGTVNTEAFF.

The table lists this clone with a few counts. The chain has TRBV5-4 and TRBJ1-6; TRBD1 aligns across 8 bases. Trimming at V came to 4 bases and at J to 9 bases, leaving 6 bases not matched to a gene. This CDR3 comprises 14 residues. The V gene's germline CDR1 is SGHNT and CDR2 YYREEE (reference sequence). CDR3 coding DNA: TGTGCCAGCAGCACAACAGGGGGGTTTTCACCCCTCCACTTT. Residues: CASSTTGGFSPLHF.